What follows are 26 T cell receptor beta chains derived from one specimen sequenced in a study of metastatic and nonmetastatic thyroid tumors. Until they underwent thyroid surgery, no patient had received any treatment. From the PCR reads, TCRdb re-called clones with MiXCR. Here the sample spans approximately 32,000 clones, 15% to 20% being singletons. Sequencing was done on a sample of blood. The receptors derive from a female donor with papillary thyroid cancer or a benign thyroid nodule (not recorded which). Some clones in this sample may be carry-over from other donors' samples.

This clone was seen many times. V usage is TRBV20-1 and J usage is TRBJ2-7, with 9 bases identical to TRBD1. J was trimmed by 3 bases and V by 2 bases; bases with no gene match: 14. Germline assignment: CDR1 DFQATT and CDR2 SNEGSKA (reference sequence). This CDR3 has 17 amino acids. In DNA form, the CDR3 reads TGCAGTGCTAGACCACTTCACACTACAGGGGGCGTCTACGAGCAGTACTTC. Translating it yields CSARPLHTTGGVYEQYF.

This clone occurred many times. The CDR3 region is CASSPTSGYNEQFF. In nucleotides, the CDR3 is TGCGCCAGCAGCCCGACTAGCGGTTACAATGAGCAGTTCTTC. The V gene is TRBV5-1, the J gene TRBJ2-1; 9 bases line up with TRBD2. V lost 4 bases and J lost 4; bases outside the gene matches: 3. Germline lookup yields CDR1 SGHRS and CDR2 YFSETQ. The CDR3 has 14 residues.

There are many counts of this clone. CDR3 DNA: TGCAGTGCTAACGACGGAGCCTACGAGCAGTACTTC. This gives the protein CSANDGAYEQYF. The chain has TRBV20-1 and TRBJ2-7; D not resolved. This CDR3 is built from 12 residues. Germline CDR1 reads DFQATT; CDR2 reads SNEGSKA (reference sequence). Trimming removed 4 bases from V and 2 bases from J, with 9 bases in between.

The genes are TRBV6-1 and TRBJ1-6; weak D call: TRBD1 (6 bases). Per germline, CDR1 MNHNS and CDR2 SASEGT. Trimming shortened V by 0 bases and J by 7 bases, and 13 bases separated the two germline ends. The CDR3 loop spans 16 amino acids. CDR3 sequence reads: CASSEASGHWNSPLHF. DNA of the CDR3: TGTGCCAGCAGTGAAGCGTCGGGACATTGGAATTCACCCCTCCACTTT.

This clone was observed many times. CDR3 DNA: TGCGCCAGCAGCTTACAGGGGCCAGATACGCAGTATTTT. Encoded protein: CASSLQGPDTQYF. The chain joins TRBV5-1 to TRBJ2-3, with 7 bases that match TRBD1. The CDR3 is made up of 13 amino acids. Germline values: CDR1 SGHRS, CDR2 YFSETQ. V dropped 2 bases and J dropped 4; count of bases not matched to a gene: 1.

The V and J genes are TRBV9 and TRBJ2-6; D is ambiguous. The CDR3 sequence is 20 residues long. V shed 3 bases and J shed 3 bases, with 25 bases lying between them. From germline, CDR1 is SGDLS and CDR2 YYNGEE. CDR3 sequence (DNA): TGTGCCAGCAGCGCAGGCGCGGAACTCGAATTCACCTATGGGGCCAACGTCCTGACTTTC. Translation gives CASSAGAELEFTYGANVLTF. The whole variable domain, filled in from reference TRBV9 and TRBJ2-6, reads DSGVTQTPKHLITATGQRVTLRCSPRSGDLSVYWYQQSLDQGLQFLIQYYNGEERAKGNILERFSAQQFPDLHSELNLSSLELGDSALYFCASSAGAELEFTYGANVLTFGAGSRLTVL.

The gene calls are TRBV7-9 and TRBJ1-1, with 9 bases matching TRBD1. The CDR3 length is 15 residues. The V and J ends lost 4 bases and 3 bases, in that order; junction bases with no gene match: 6. Germline V lookup: CDR1 SEHNR, CDR2 FQNEAQ (reference sequence). The CDR3 protein is CASSSKTGGDTEAFF. The CDR3 region has the DNA TGTGCCAGCAGCTCCAAGACAGGGGGGGACACTGAAGCTTTCTTT. The whole variable domain, remainder taken from reference TRBV7-9 and TRBJ1-1, is DTGVSQNPRHKITKRGQNVTFRCDPISEHNRLYWYRQTLGQGPEFLTYFQNEAQLEKSRLLSDRFSAERPKGSFSTLEIQRTEQGDSAMYLCASSSKTGGDTEAFFGQGTRLTVV.

Ten or more counts support this clone. The rearrangement uses TRBV20-1 and TRBJ2-3; 10 bases map to TRBD2. This CDR3 is 17 amino acids long. J lost 6 bases, V lost 1 base, and 13 bases had no gene match. Looked up from germline, CDR1 is DFQATT and CDR2 is SNEGSKA (reference sequence). In DNA, the CDR3 is TGCAGTGCTAGAGGGTGGGCTAGCGGGAGAGGGGAGGATACGCAGTATTTT. Protein: CSARGWASGRGEDTQYF.

This clone was counted at least ten times. This same CDR3 is encoded by further DNA sequences in the sample. The chain combines TRBV5-1 with TRBJ2-5, with 7 bases lining up with TRBD2. Germline CDR1 SGHRS, CDR2 YFSETQ. The CDR3 totals 13 residues. J was trimmed by 4 bases and V by 4 bases; bases with no gene match: 4. The CDR3 protein is CASSTLAGETQYF. CDR3 bases: TGCGCCAGCAGCACGTTAGCGGGAGAGACCCAGTACTTC.

In this sample, this clone turned up many times. The rearrangement links TRBV30 to TRBJ2-7; no clear D. Trimming removed 2 bases at V and 2 bases at J, with 10 bases between. Germline loops: CDR1 GTSNPN, CDR2 SVGIG (reference sequence). This CDR3 has 13 residues. The DNA for the CDR3 is TGTGCCTGGAGTAACTGGGAAACCTACGAGCAGTACTTC. Protein sequence: CAWSNWETYEQYF.

This clone was counted a few times. A read error is possible here, since a much larger clone lies one base away. The CDR3 sequence is CASSLSLISYNERFF. The CDR3 DNA is TGTGCCAGCAGTTTGTCCCTTATCTCCTACAATGAGCGGTTCTTC. The chain links TRBV6-1 to TRBJ2-1, with D uncertain. Germline CDR1 MNHNS, CDR2 SASEGT. CDR3 length: 15 residues.

Relative to its sample, this clone is medium-sized. This chain links TRBV6-1 with TRBJ2-2; no clear D. CDR1 and CDR2 (germline): MNHNS, SASEGT. The CDR3 sequence is 17 residues long. V lost 5 bases to trimming and J lost 6 bases, with 22 bases between them. This CDR3 is CASSRAFEPPSSGELFF. CDR3 sequence (DNA): TGTGCCAGCAGTAGGGCTTTTGAGCCACCTTCGTCCGGGGAGCTGTTTTTT.

This clone was seen many times. The J gene is TRBJ2-3, the V gene TRBV10-3; 9 nucleotides agree with TRBD2. Germline CDR1 and CDR2: ENHRY and SYGVKD. With 4 bases clipped from V and 4 bases from J, the junction kept 9 bases outside the gene matches. CDR3 length: 16 residues. CDR3 region: CAISAGTSNLADTQYF. The CDR3 DNA follows: TGTGCCATCAGTGCAGGGACTAGCAATTTAGCAGATACGCAGTATTTT.

This rearrangement joins TRBV9 to TRBJ1-2, with D possibly matching TRBD1 (6 bases). The CDR3 consists of 16 residues. V was trimmed by 3 bases and J by 2 bases, leaving 17 bases between them. From germline, CDR1 is SGDLS and CDR2 YYNGEE. The CDR3 DNA sequence: TGTGCCAGCAGCGCACCCCGTGACAGGTGGAACTATGGCTACACCTTC. It codes for CASSAPRDRWNYGYTF.

Worth noting for this clone: The junction departs from the called germline gene at one end, perhaps through a read error. The J gene is TRBJ2-7, the V gene TRBV5-1; a possible D gene is TRBD2 (5 bases). Germline CDR1 reads SGHRS; CDR2 reads YFSETQ. The CDR3 contains 16 residues. The CDR3 sequence: CAISVGSMLAGYEQYF. In DNA, the CDR3 is TGCGCCATCAGCGTGGGGTCTATGCTAGCCGGCTACGAGCAGTACTTC.

This clone came up a few times. A read error may explain this, as a much larger clone is one base away. The gene calls are TRBV7-3 and TRBJ2-1, with a tentative D call TRBD2 (6 bases). The V end was cut by 5 bases, the J end by 8 bases, with 19 bases between. The CDR3 totals 15 residues. In germline, CDR1 is SGHTA, CDR2 FQGTGA. The CDR3 spells CASSPLAEWMDEQFF. In nucleotides, the CDR3 is TGTGCCAGCAGCCCCTTAGCGGAGTGGATGGATGAGCAGTTCTTC.

This clone was counted at least ten times. The chain joins TRBV5-8 to TRBJ2-1; D remains unclear. The CDR3 sequence is 18 residues long. CDR1 and CDR2 from the germline V gene are SGHTS and YDEGEE. Trimming pared 5 bases from V and 0 bases from J, leaving 21 bases between. The CDR3 nucleotides are TGTGCCAGCAGTGAACCGGTTCCTCGATTGAGCTCCTACAATGAGCAGTTCTTC. Amino acid sequence: CASSEPVPRLSSYNEQFF. The full variable domain, completed using reference TRBV5-8 and TRBJ2-1, is EAGVTQSPTHLIKTRGQQATLRCSPISGHTSVYWYQQALGLGLQFLLWYDEGEERNRGNFPPRFSGRQFPNYSSELNVNALELEDSALYLCASSEPVPRLSSYNEQFFGPGTRLTVL.

The sample holds many counts of this clone. This chain uses TRBV7-8 with TRBJ1-5; D perhaps matches TRBD1 (6 bases). Per germline, CDR1 SGHVS and CDR2 FQNEAQ. Trimming removed 4 bases from V and 3 bases from J, with 16 bases in between. The CDR3 length is 16 residues. The CDR3 sequence is CASSSGGGALNQPQHF. The CDR3 region has the DNA TGTGCCAGCAGCTCCGGTGGGGGCGCCCTCAATCAGCCCCAGCATTTT.

This clone was seen at least ten times. The V and J genes are TRBV7-3 and TRBJ2-2; D might be TRBD2 (5 bases). CDR1 and CDR2 from the germline V gene are SGHTA and FQGTGA. V was pared by 5 bases and J by 2 bases, with 9 bases between. This CDR3 has 14 amino acids. In nucleotides, the CDR3 is TGTGCCAGCAGCCCCCCGGGAAACACCGGGGAGCTGTTTTTT. Its translation: CASSPPGNTGELFF.

This clone was seen at least ten times. The CDR3 reads CATSRDSRGYTF. The CDR3 region has the DNA TGTGCCACCAGCAGAGATTCCCGTGGCTACACCTTC. The chain couples TRBV15 to TRBJ1-2; no definite D call. The V and J ends lost 0 bases and 7 bases respectively, with 6 bases between them. The CDR3 totals 12 residues. Germline assignment: CDR1 LNHNV and CDR2 YYDKDF (reference sequence). Full variable domain (remainder filled in from reference TRBV15 and TRBJ1-2): DAMVIQNPRYQVTQFGKPVTLSCSQTLNHNVMYWYQQKSSQAPKLLFHYYDKDFNNEADTPDNFQSRRPNTSFCFLDIRSPGLGDTAMYLCATSRDSRGYTFGSGTRLTVV.

For this clone: One base away lies a much larger clone, so this may be a sequencing read error. Other DNA sequences in the sample encode the same CDR3. As DNA, the CDR3 is TGCAGTGCTAGAAGGGGAGCGGGCGGGCCGGGGACCCAGTACTTC. The encoded protein is CSARRGAGGPGTQYF. The chain links TRBV20-1 to TRBJ2-5; a possible D gene is TRBD2 (6 bases). The germline gives CDR1 DFQATT, CDR2 SNEGSKA (reference sequence). The CDR3 totals 15 residues. The V end lost 2 bases, the J end lost 7 bases, and 20 bases lay between the germline ends.

This clone was counted a single time. The chain employs TRBV20-1 and TRBJ2-1, with 9 bases aligning to TRBD2. The CDR3 consists of 14 residues. CDR1 DFQATT and CDR2 SNEGSKA come from the germline V gene (reference sequence). Trimming removed 6 bases from V and 0 bases from J; junction bases left unmatched: 3. The CDR3 sequence: CSAPGLASYNEQFF. The DNA of the CDR3 is TGCAGTGCACCGGGACTAGCCTCCTACAATGAGCAGTTCTTC.

This clone was observed a single time. This chain connects TRBV20-1 to TRBJ2-7, with TRBD2 matching over 10 bases. Germline trimming cut 3 bases from V and 2 bases from J; bases unmatched to any gene: 7. CDR1 DFQATT and CDR2 SNEGSKA come from the germline V gene (reference sequence). This CDR3 is built from 15 residues. Here the CDR3 DNA reads TGCAGTGCTAGTGGATCAGGGACTAGCGCCTACGAGCAGTACTTC. Protein product: CSASGSGTSAYEQYF.

This clone was detected ten times or more. J is TRBJ1-1 and V is TRBV12-5, with 7 bases matching TRBD1. After removal of 6 bases from V and 6 bases from J, the junction contained 7 bases not matched to a gene. Germline values: CDR1 LGHNT, CDR2 FRNRAP. The CDR3 is made up of 13 amino acids. As DNA, the CDR3 is TGTGCTAGTGGCCAGGACAGGAGCCCTGAAGCTTTCTTT. Its translation is CASGQDRSPEAFF.

Concerning this clone itself: A much larger clone differs by one base, so this may be a read error. This same CDR3 is encoded by further DNA sequences in the sample. The chain has TRBV10-3 and TRBJ2-5; 8 bases are a match to TRBD2. The germline V gene has CDR1 ENHRY and CDR2 SYGVKD. The CDR3 spans 17 residues. Trimming removed 3 bases from V and 8 bases from J; junction bases left unmatched: 17. CDR3 nucleotides: TGTGCCATCAGTGACTCGGGGCGGGAGGATACGTCGGAAACCCAGTACTTC. This gives the protein CAISDSGREDTSETQYF.

This sequence joins TRBV20-1 and TRBJ2-7; 7 bases fit TRBD1. The length of the CDR3 is 15 residues. The V segment lost 0 bases and the J segment 2 bases; nucleotides outside the gene matches: 7. Germline V CDR1 and CDR2: DFQATT, SNEGSKA (reference sequence). The CDR3 region has the DNA TGCAGTGCTAGAGATTTGGGACAGTCCACCTACGAGCAGTACTTC. Translation: CSARDLGQSTYEQYF.